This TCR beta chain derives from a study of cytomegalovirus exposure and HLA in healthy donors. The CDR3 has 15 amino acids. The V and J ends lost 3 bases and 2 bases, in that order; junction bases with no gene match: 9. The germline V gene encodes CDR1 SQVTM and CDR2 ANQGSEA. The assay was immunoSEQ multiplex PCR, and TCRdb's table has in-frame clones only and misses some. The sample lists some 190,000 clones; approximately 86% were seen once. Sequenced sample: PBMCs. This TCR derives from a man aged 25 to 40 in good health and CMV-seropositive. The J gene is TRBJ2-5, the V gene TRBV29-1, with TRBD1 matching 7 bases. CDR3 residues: CSVDPHGTVQETQYF. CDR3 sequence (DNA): TGCAGCGTTGATCCCCATGGGACAGTGCAAGAGACCCAGTACTTC.